This passage covers 4 T cell receptor beta chains from one sample sequenced in a study of blood T cell repertoires in COVID-19. Sequencing used immunoSEQ multiplex PCR; TCRdb keeps in-frame clones, though not all of them. The repertoire holds 70,000 or so clones, with around 78% as singletons. The sample taken for sequencing was peripheral blood. These receptors were collected from a human donor in a cohort sampled during active COVID-19.

V gene TRBV6-6 combines with J gene TRBJ2-1; TRBD2 matches 10 bases. The CDR3 loop spans 17 amino acids. CDR1 is MNHNY, CDR2 SVGAGI, per germline (reference sequence). V shed 5 bases and J 1 base; nucleotides not matched to a gene: 8. The CDR3 sequence: CASSLSSGSASYNEQFF. DNA for the CDR3: TGTGCCAGCAGTCTCTCTAGCGGGAGTGCATCCTACAATGAGCAGTTCTTC.

This clone has a single count. V and J are TRBV24-1 and TRBJ2-7; TRBD1 agrees at 7 bases. The germline V gene has CDR1 KGHDR and CDR2 SFDVKD. Trimming took 7 bases from V and 1 from J; bases not matched to a gene: 9. This CDR3 region has 15 residues. The CDR3 DNA sequence: TGTGCCACCAGCTGGCAGGGGGTTAAATCCTACGAGCAGTACTTC. This translates into CATSWQGVKSYEQYF.

The chain has TRBV3-1 (or the pseudogene TRBV3-2) and TRBJ2-5; 7 positions match TRBD2. Trimming cost V 3 bases and J 5 bases; bases outside gene matches: 9. This CDR3 has 15 residues. Germline V lookup: CDR1 LGHDT, CDR2 YNNKEL (reference sequence). In nucleotides, the CDR3 is TGTGCCAGCAGCCACCGGACTAGGCCTCGGGAGACCCAGTACTTC. Protein: CASSHRTRPRETQYF.

The chain has TRBV28 and TRBJ1-5; 7 bases match TRBD1. CDR1 MDHEN and CDR2 SYDVKM come from the germline V gene. The length of the CDR3 is 14 residues. Unmatched junction bases numbered 1, after V lost 3 bases and J lost 2 bases. Written as DNA, the CDR3 is TGTGCCAGCAGTTTTGGGACAGGCAATCAGCCCCAGCATTTT. It codes for CASSFGTGNQPQHF. Full variable domain (missing parts from reference TRBV28 and TRBJ1-5): DVKVTQSSRYLVKRTGEKVFLECVQDMDHENMFWYRQDPGLGLRLIYFSYDVKMKEKGDIPEGYSVSREKKERFSLILESASTNQTSMYLCASSFGTGNQPQHFGDGTRLSIL.